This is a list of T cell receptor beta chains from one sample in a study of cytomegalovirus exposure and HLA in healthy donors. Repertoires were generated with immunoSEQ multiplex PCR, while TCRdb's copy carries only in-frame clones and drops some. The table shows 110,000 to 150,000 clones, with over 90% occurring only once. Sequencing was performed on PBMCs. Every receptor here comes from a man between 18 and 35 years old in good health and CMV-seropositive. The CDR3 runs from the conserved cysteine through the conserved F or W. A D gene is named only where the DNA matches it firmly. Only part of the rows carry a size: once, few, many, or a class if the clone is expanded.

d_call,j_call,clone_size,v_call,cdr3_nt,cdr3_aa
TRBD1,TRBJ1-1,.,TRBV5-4,TGTGCCAGCAGCTGGGGGACAGGGGGCGACACTGAAGCTTTCTTT,CASSWGTGGDTEAFF
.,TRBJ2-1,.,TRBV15,TGTGCCACCAGCAGAGATCTACCTACCAATGAGCAGTTCTTC,CATSRDLPTNEQFF
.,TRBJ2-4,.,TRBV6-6,TGTGCCAGCAGTTACCCTGGCGGGGTGGCCAAAAACATTCAGTACTTC,CASSYPGGVAKNIQYF
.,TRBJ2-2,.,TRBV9,TGTGCCAGCAGCGAGCTCCCCGGAGGGAAACCCGGGGAGCTGTTTTTT,CASSELPGGKPGELFF
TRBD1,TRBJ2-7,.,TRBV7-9,TGTGCCAGCAGCAATCCGGGACAGGCTGCCTACGAGCAGTACTTC,CASSNPGQAAYEQYF
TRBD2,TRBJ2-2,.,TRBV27,TGTGCCAGCAGTAATACTGGGGGGGCCGGGGAGCTGTTTTTT,CASSNTGGAGELFF
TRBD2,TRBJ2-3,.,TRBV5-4,TGTGCCAGCAGCGCCCTACTAGCGGGAGATTCAGATACGCAGTATTTT,CASSALLAGDSDTQYF
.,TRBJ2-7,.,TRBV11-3,TGTGCCAGCAACATTCTTGGTTTGGTAGAGCAGTACTTC,CASNILGLVEQYF
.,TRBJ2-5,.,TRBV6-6,TGTGCCAGCAGCCCCTTGGGACTCCGCGGGGAGACCCAGTACTTC,CASSPLGLRGETQYF
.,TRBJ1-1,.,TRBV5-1,TGCGCCAGCAGCTTGGTTCCTTCGGGATTGAACACTGAAGCTTTCTTT,CASSLVPSGLNTEAFF
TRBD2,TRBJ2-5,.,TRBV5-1,TGCGCCAGCAGCTCGGGACTAGCGGGAAATCCCTTCCAAGAGACCCAGTACTTC,CASSSGLAGNPFQETQYF
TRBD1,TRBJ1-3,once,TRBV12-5,TGTGCTAGTGGTTTGGTACTAGAGACAGGGGCTCCTGGAAACACCGTATATTTT,CASGLVLETGAPGNTVYF
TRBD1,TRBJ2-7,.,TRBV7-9,TGTGCCAGCAGCTCTCCGGGACAGGCGATATACGAGCAGTACTTC,CASSSPGQAIYEQYF
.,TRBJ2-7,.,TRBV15,TGTGCCACCAGCAGAGGGGTGGGGGGACCCTACGAGCAGTACTTC,CATSRGVGGPYEQYF
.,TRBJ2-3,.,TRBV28,TGTGCCAGCAGTGCAGACAGGATTAGCACAGATACGCAGTATTTT,CASSADRISTDTQYF
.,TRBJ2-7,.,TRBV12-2,TGTGCAAGTCGCCCGAACCGGGACTACAGCTACGAGCAGTACTTC,CASRPNRDYSYEQYF
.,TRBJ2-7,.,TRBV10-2,TGCGCCAGCAGCTTCACTAGCTACGAGCAGTACTTC,CASSFTSYEQYF
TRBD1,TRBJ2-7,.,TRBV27,TGTGCCAGCAGTTTATCGGGGGACAGGGGCGAGCAGTACTTC,CASSLSGDRGEQYF
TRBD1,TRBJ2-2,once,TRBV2,TGTGCCAGCAGCCCAGGACAGGGATATACCGGGGAGCTGTTTTTT,CASSPGQGYTGELFF
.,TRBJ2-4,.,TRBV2,TGTGCCAGCAGTGCCAGAGACTCTCAGTACTTC,CASSARDSQYF
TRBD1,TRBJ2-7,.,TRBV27,TGTGCCAGCAGGTCGCAGGGGGCGCCCCCCTACGAGCAGTACTTC,CASRSQGAPPYEQYF
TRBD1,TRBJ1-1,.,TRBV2,TGTGCCAGCACCACCGGGACAGGGATGACTGAAGCTTTCTTT,CASTTGTGMTEAFF
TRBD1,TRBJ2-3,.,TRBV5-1,TGCGCCAGCAGCTTGTCCCGACAGGGTATGGTCACAGATACGCAGTATTTT,CASSLSRQGMVTDTQYF
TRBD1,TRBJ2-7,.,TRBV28,TGTGCCAGCAGTTCCGTCCGGGACAGGGGGAACTACGAGCAGTACTTC,CASSSVRDRGNYEQYF
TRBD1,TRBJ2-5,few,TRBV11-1,TGTGCCAGCAGGACCGGACAGGGTCCCCAAGAGACCCAGTACTTC,CASRTGQGPQETQYF
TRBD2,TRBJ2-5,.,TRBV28,TGTGCCAGCAGCCCGAGGGACTACCTTGGGGAGACCCAGTACTTC,CASSPRDYLGETQYF
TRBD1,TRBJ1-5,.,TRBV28,TGTGCCAGCAGTCGGGACAGGGAGAGCAATCAGCCCCAGCATTTT,CASSRDRESNQPQHF
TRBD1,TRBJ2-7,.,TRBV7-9,TGTGCCAGCAGCACCCGGGACAGGGGCACCTACGAGCAGTACTTC,CASSTRDRGTYEQYF
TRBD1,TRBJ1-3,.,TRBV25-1,TGTGCCAGCCGCACAGGGGCTGGAAACACCATATATTTT,CASRTGAGNTIYF
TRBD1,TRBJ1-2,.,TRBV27,TGTGCCAGCAGCCGATCCCCGGGTGGACAGGGGTCGTATTATGGCTACACCTTC,CASSRSPGGQGSYYGYTF
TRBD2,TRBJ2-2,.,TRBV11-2,TGTGCCAGCAGCTTAGTTAGCGGGAATACCGGGGAGCTGTTTTTT,CASSLVSGNTGELFF
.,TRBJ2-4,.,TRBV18,TGTGCCAGCTCACCCCTTCCGAGGAGGCTGTCTTCCAACATTCAGTACTTC,CASSPLPRRLSSNIQYF
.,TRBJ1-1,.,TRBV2,TGTGCCAGCAGCCCCGGACAGAACACTGAAGCTTTCTTT,CASSPGQNTEAFF
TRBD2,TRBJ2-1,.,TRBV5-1,TGCGCCAGCAGGTTCGAGAGGACTAGCGGGAGGGCCCGGGGCAATGAGCAGTTCTTC,CASRFERTSGRARGNEQFF
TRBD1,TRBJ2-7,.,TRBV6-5,TGTGCCAGCAGTCGGGACAGGGGGCGGTACGAGCAGTACTTC,CASSRDRGRYEQYF
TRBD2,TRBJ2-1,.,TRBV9,TGTGCCAGCAGCGTAGTCGGCGGGAGAGACTACAATGAGCAGTTCTTC,CASSVVGGRDYNEQFF
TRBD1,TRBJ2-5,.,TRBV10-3,TGTGCCATCAGTGAGTCGGGACAGGGGCGACAAGAGACCCAGTACTTC,CAISESGQGRQETQYF
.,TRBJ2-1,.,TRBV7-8,TGTGCCAGCAGCCTTACCCCCAGCAATGAGCAGTTCTTC,CASSLTPSNEQFF
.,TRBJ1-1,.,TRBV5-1,TGCGCCAGCCAAGCGGGGCGTTCGAACACTGAAGCTTTCTTT,CASQAGRSNTEAFF
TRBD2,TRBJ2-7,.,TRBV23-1,TGCGCCAGCAGTCAAGGACGTCGGACTAGCGCAAAGATCTACGAGCAGTACTTC,CASSQGRRTSAKIYEQYF
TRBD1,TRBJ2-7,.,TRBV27,TGTGCCAGCAGTATCCGACAGGGGGGAGCCTACGAGCAGTACTTC,CASSIRQGGAYEQYF
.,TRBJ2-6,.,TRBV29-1,TGCAGCGTGGGGCCGGGCTCTGGGGCCAACGTCCTGACTTTC,CSVGPGSGANVLTF
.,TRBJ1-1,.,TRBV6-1,TGTGCCACCTCCGGTCGGGAAAACGGGAACACTGAAGCTTTCTTT,CATSGRENGNTEAFF
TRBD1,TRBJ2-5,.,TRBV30,TGTGCCTGGAGTGCGGACAGGGGGTACCAAGAGACCCAGTACTTC,CAWSADRGYQETQYF
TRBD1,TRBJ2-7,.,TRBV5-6,TGTGCCAGCAGCTTTTTCCCGGGACAGGGGGAATCCTACGAGCAGTACTTC,CASSFFPGQGESYEQYF
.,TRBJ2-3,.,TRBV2,TGTGCCAGCACATACAGGGCGTTTGTATCCACAGATACGCAGTATTTT,CASTYRAFVSTDTQYF
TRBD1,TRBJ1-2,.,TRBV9,TGTGCCAGCAGCGTGGGGCAGGGGGACTATGGCTACACCTTC,CASSVGQGDYGYTF
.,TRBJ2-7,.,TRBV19,TGTGCCAGTAGTTTTGGCTCTCCCTACGAGCAGTACTTC,CASSFGSPYEQYF
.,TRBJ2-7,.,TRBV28,TGTGCCAGCAGTCCGGTTGGAGTCAACGAGCAGTACTTC,CASSPVGVNEQYF
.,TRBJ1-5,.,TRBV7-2,TGTGCCAGCAGCCCCCGGGATCAGCCCCAGCATTTT,CASSPRDQPQHF
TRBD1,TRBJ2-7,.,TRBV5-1,TGCGCCAGCAGCTTGATGGGACAGGGTCAGGAGCAGTACTTC,CASSLMGQGQEQYF
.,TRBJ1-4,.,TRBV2,TGTGCCACCTCTCGTGCAACTAATGAAAAACTGTTTTTT,CATSRATNEKLFF
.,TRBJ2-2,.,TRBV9,TGTGCCAGCAGCGTAGTCTCTGAGAGGGGGGAGCTGTTTTTT,CASSVVSERGELFF
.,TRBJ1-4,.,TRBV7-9,TGTGCCAGCAGCTCAGGCAGGGTAGGGATCGGCGAAAAACTGTTTTTT,CASSSGRVGIGEKLFF
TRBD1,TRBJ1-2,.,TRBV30,TGTGCCTGGAGTGTACCAGGGGGCGTCGTCTATGGCTACACCTTC,CAWSVPGGVVYGYTF
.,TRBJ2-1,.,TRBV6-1,TGTGCCAGCACCAAAGACCGGGATGAGCAGTTCTTC,CASTKDRDEQFF
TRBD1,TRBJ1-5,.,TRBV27,TGTGCCAGCAGTTTTGGACAGGCCAATCAGCCCCAGCATTTT,CASSFGQANQPQHF
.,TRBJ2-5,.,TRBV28,TGTGCCAGCAGTCCCCGGGGAGAGACCCAGTACTTC,CASSPRGETQYF
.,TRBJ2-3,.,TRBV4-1,TGCGCCAGCAACCCAGGACCTCCCAAAGGGGCTCCGCAGTATTTT,CASNPGPPKGAPQYF